These T cell receptor beta chains were read from a single sample in a study of T cells in Graves' hyperthyroidism and ophthalmopathy. TCRdb independently ran MiXCR on the multiplex PCR reads; one entry per CDR3 protein. The sample has about 480,000 distinct CDR3 sequences, roughly an eighth seen once. Sequenced input: blood. Source of these receptors: a woman younger than 30 with Graves' hyperthyroidism. CDR3s leave out the opening cysteine and the closing phenylalanine or tryptophan. The order of the fields is V gene, D gene, CDR3 protein. A D gene is named only where the DNA matches it firmly.

TRBV3-1	TRBD2	ASSHRLAGLLAKNIQY
TRBV6-6	.	ASSYSRAAGVEAF
TRBV5-5	TRBD2	ASSFGTSGKYEQY
TRBV5-1	TRBD1	ASRSQGGGTEAF
TRBV5-1	TRBD2	ASSWSSGGSTDTQY
TRBV12-3/TRBV12-4	.	ASSQAGTNTGELF
TRBV18	.	ASSPLKQGRVQKLF
TRBV12-3/TRBV12-4	TRBD2	ASSWRGGGELF
TRBV29-1	.	SVEWEDNGNTIY
TRBV19	.	ASSVSNAAGETQY
TRBV7-2	.	ASSLEGEDNSPLH
TRBV5-1	TRBD2	ASSLTGPPGLANEQY
TRBV11-2	.	ASSRPSLGDEQF
TRBV9	TRBD2	ASSVGPKRETTDTQY
TRBV7-9	TRBD2	ASSRAGGDTDTQY
TRBV20-1	.	SAPAGSETQY
TRBV28	.	ASISGQNNYGYT
TRBV7-2	TRBD2	ASSSRGLQVLNNEQF
TRBV19	TRBD1	ASSLKRTGGVVGETQY
TRBV5-1	.	ASSFDGPATNEKLF
TRBV7-2	.	ASSTRRANTGELF
TRBV6-2/TRBV6-3	TRBD2	ASKGLASYEQY